This is a list of T cell receptor beta chains from one sample in a study of shared clonotypes between healthy human individuals. Measured with immunoSEQ multiplex PCR; TCRdb has only the in-frame clones, and not every one. The profile shows 850,000 to 1,200,000 clones, more than 65% of them singletons. Sequencing was carried out using memory CD4+ T cells sorted from blood. These receptor sequences come from a man aged 18 to 29 in good health. CDR3s include the opening cysteine and the closing phenylalanine or tryptophan. D genes are given only for firm matches. Only part of the rows carry a size: once, few, many, or a class if the clone is expanded.

D	length	V	size	J	DNA	CDR3
TRBD2	15	TRBV6-5	.	TRBJ2-7	TGTGCCAGCAGTTACTCGCGGACTAGCGAATACGAGCAGTACTTC	CASSYSRTSEYEQYF
.	14	TRBV5-8	few	TRBJ1-6	TGTGCCAGCAGCTTTCGGGGGGATAATTCACCCCTCCACTTT	CASSFRGDNSPLHF
.	15	TRBV11-2	few	TRBJ1-1	TGTGCCAGCAGCCTATTCCAAAGCAGGGCTCCGGAGGCTTTCTTT	CASSLFQSRAPEAFF
.	13	TRBV6-5	.	TRBJ1-2	TGTGCCAGCAGTGCCGTCGAGGGGAGAGGCTACACCTTC	CASSAVEGRGYTF
.	17	TRBV4-1	.	TRBJ1-4	TGCGCCAGCAGCCAAGAGCGGGCAGGGCGGGCGGGGGAAAAACTGTTTTTT	CASSQERAGRAGEKLFF
TRBD2	15	TRBV5-1	.	TRBJ2-3	TGCGCCAGCAGCTTGGAGACTAGCGTTGCAGATACGCAGTATTTT	CASSLETSVADTQYF
.	15	TRBV6-1	.	TRBJ1-2	TGTGCCAGCAGTGAAGCCTCACCCGGGACCTATGGCTACACCTTC	CASSEASPGTYGYTF
.	12	TRBV7-9	.	TRBJ1-2	TGTGCCAGCAGCTTCCAGGAGTATGGCTACACCTTC	CASSFQEYGYTF
.	12	TRBV30	.	TRBJ1-2	TGTGCCTGGAGAGGGAATAACTATGGCTACACCTTC	CAWRGNNYGYTF
TRBD1	15	TRBV25-1	.	TRBJ1-5	TGTGCCAGCAGCCCGGGGGGACAGGGCAATCAGCCCCAGCATTTT	CASSPGGQGNQPQHF
.	14	TRBV11-2	.	TRBJ1-1	TGTGCCAGCAGCTCATGGGGGTTAAACACTGAAGCTTTCTTT	CASSSWGLNTEAFF
.	15	TRBV9	.	TRBJ2-7	TGTGCCAGCAGCGTAGCTGGGCAGGTAGCCTACGAGCAGTACTTC	CASSVAGQVAYEQYF
TRBD1	14	TRBV5-1	.	TRBJ2-7	TGCGCCAGCAGCTTGGGGGACAGGGGCCACGAGCAGTACTTC	CASSLGDRGHEQYF
.	12	TRBV29-1	.	TRBJ1-2	TGCAGCGTTGAGCGGGCCGTTGGTAGCTACACCTTC	CSVERAVGSYTF
TRBD2	17	TRBV7-2	.	TRBJ2-1	TGTGCCAGCAGCTTCCGAGGGGGACTAGGGGCCGGCAATGAGCAGTTCTTC	CASSFRGGLGAGNEQFF
.	13	TRBV11-1	.	TRBJ1-6	TGTGCCAGCAGCTTGGCCTATAATTCACCCCTCCACTTT	CASSLAYNSPLHF
.	13	TRBV27	.	TRBJ1-2	TGTGCCAGCAGGGCAGACCGACTCTATGGCTACACCTTC	CASRADRLYGYTF
.	17	TRBV15	.	TRBJ1-4	TGTGCCACCAGCAGCCGATTCACCAGGGACCCAAATGAAAAACTGTTTTTT	CATSSRFTRDPNEKLFF
.	15	TRBV4-2	.	TRBJ2-1	TGTGCCAGCAGCCAAGACAGGGGAAGCTACAATGAGCAGTTCTTC	CASSQDRGSYNEQFF
TRBD1	14	TRBV5-4	.	TRBJ1-2	TGTGCCAGCAGCCCGACAGGGAATTCCTATGGCTACACCTTC	CASSPTGNSYGYTF